Listed below are T cell receptor beta chains from one sample, sequenced in a study of blood T cell repertoires in COVID-19. Here immunoSEQ multiplex PCR was the method, and the copy in TCRdb shows in-frame clones only, minus some. The sample lists some 270,000 clones, 80% to 95% occurring once. The sample was PBMCs or T cells enriched from blood (not recorded which). The receptor set was obtained from a man aged 35 to 55 who had been exposed to COVID-19. Each CDR3 is given with its conserved first and last residue. D genes are given only for firm matches. Size is omitted from some rows. Given values are once, few, many or a class for expanded clones.

CDR3	DNA	D	J	size	V
CASSARSSGYNEQFF	TGTGCCAGCAGTGCGAGGAGTTCGGGCTACAATGAGCAGTTCTTC	.	TRBJ2-1	.	TRBV6-6
CASSQVVGVSSEQYF	TGTGCCAGCAGCCAAGTAGTAGGGGTATCGTCCGAGCAGTACTTC	.	TRBJ2-7	.	TRBV3-1/TRBV3-2
CASSQEVGGLAGYNEQFF	TGTGCCAGCAGCCAAGAAGTTGGGGGACTAGCGGGGTACAATGAGCAGTTCTTC	TRBD2	TRBJ2-1	.	TRBV14
CASSPGLAGSQETQYF	TGTGCCAGCAGCCCGGGACTAGCGGGATCACAAGAGACCCAGTACTTC	TRBD2	TRBJ2-5	.	TRBV3-1/TRBV3-2
CAWSPFGGSYGYTF	TGTGCCTGGAGCCCGTTCGGGGGATCCTATGGCTACACCTTC	.	TRBJ1-2	.	TRBV30
CASSFRVSSYNEQFF	TGCGCCAGCAGCTTCCGGGTGAGCTCCTACAATGAGCAGTTCTTC	.	TRBJ2-1	.	TRBV5-1
CASSLYAYEQYF	TGTGCCAGCAGTTTGTATGCCTACGAGCAGTACTTC	.	TRBJ2-7	.	TRBV28
CASSQVYLASPKRDEQFF	TGTGCCAGCAGCCAAGTTTACCTAGCGAGTCCTAAGAGGGATGAGCAGTTCTTC	.	TRBJ2-1	.	TRBV14
CASRRTGDGYTF	TGCGCCAGCAGGCGGACAGGGGATGGCTACACCTTC	TRBD1	TRBJ1-2	once	TRBV5-1
CASSVNLAGGNTPKLYEQYF	TGTGCCAGTAGTGTAAACCTAGCGGGAGGCAATACCCCCAAACTCTACGAGCAGTACTTC	TRBD2	TRBJ2-7	.	TRBV19
CASRRPGTGVYGYTF	TGTGCCAGCAGACGTCCCGGGACAGGGGTCTATGGCTACACCTTC	TRBD1	TRBJ1-2	.	TRBV6-5
CASSQEGLSSDGYTF	TGTGCCAGCAGCCAAGAGGGCCTTAGTAGCGATGGCTACACCTTC	.	TRBJ1-2	.	TRBV3-1/TRBV3-2
CASSFLGGALYEQFF	TGTGCCAGCAGCTTCCTCGGAGGCGCTCTCTATGAGCAGTTCTTC	.	TRBJ2-1	.	TRBV7-3
CASSPPGTGFIEQYF	TGTGCCAGCAGCCCCCCCGGGACAGGGTTTATCGAGCAGTACTTC	TRBD1	TRBJ2-7	.	TRBV9
CATSGWTGWTYEQYF	TGTGCCACCAGTGGGTGGACAGGGTGGACCTACGAGCAGTACTTC	TRBD1	TRBJ2-7	.	TRBV24-1